This entry lists 29 T cell receptor beta chains sequenced from one sample in a study of human T cells and chemical hapten exposure. TCRdb ran MiXCR on the RACE reads and lists one entry per CDR3 protein. There are roughly 71,000 distinct CDR3 sequences in the sample; around 6.5% occur only once, and 3.4% lies in the top ten. Time point in this sample: healthy volunteer bleed at 6 weeks. The study extracted total RNA from unfractionated whole blood. Material for sequencing was whole blood. These receptors were obtained from a female donor in good health. Some clones in this sample may be carry-over from other donors' samples.

This clonotype has at least ten counts. The V call is TRBV3-1, the J call TRBJ1-2; D gene ambiguous. In germline, CDR1 is LGHDT, CDR2 YNNKEL (reference sequence). V was clipped by 0 bases and J by 4 bases, with 9 bases between them. The CDR3 is 14 amino acids. The CDR3 DNA reads TGTGCCAGCAGCCAAGAGGTACAGTTCTATGGCTACACCTTC. This sequence encodes CASSQEVQFYGYTF.

This clonotype was detected many times. CDR3 protein: CASSPRGQGSQGYTF. CDR3 coding DNA: TGTGCCAGCTCACCGCGAGGACAGGGGAGTCAAGGCTACACCTTC. J is TRBJ1-2 and V is TRBV18; 9 bases are shared with TRBD1. The ends lost 3 bases at V and 8 bases at J; junction bases unmatched: 10. Germline values: CDR1 KGHSH, CDR2 LQKENI. The CDR3 covers 15 residues.

At least ten counts were recorded for this clonotype. The chain has TRBV7-3 and TRBJ2-5, with TRBD2 matching over 13 bases. Germline CDR1 reads SGHTA; CDR2 reads FQGTGA. V dropped 3 bases and J dropped 4; count of bases not matched to a gene: 8. The CDR3 consists of 17 residues. The CDR3 nucleotides read TGTGCCAGCAGCTTCGGGACTAGCGGGGCACGAGGAGAGACCCAGTACTTC. It specifies CASSFGTSGARGETQYF.

J is TRBJ1-3 and V is TRBV2; the D gene is possibly TRBD1 (5 bases). CDR3 length: 16 amino acids. The V gene's germline CDR1 is SNHLY and CDR2 FYNNEI. The V end was cut by 0 bases, the J end by 2 bases, with 11 bases between. CDR3 nucleotide sequence: TGTGCCAGCAGTGAAGCGGTGGGCAGGGCTGGAAACACCATATATTTT. It translates to CASSEAVGRAGNTIYF.

This clonotype was recorded at least ten times. The chain employs TRBV29-1 and TRBJ2-3; TRBD1 matches 10 bases. CDR3 length: 15 amino acids. Germline CDR1 reads SQVTM; CDR2 reads ANQGSEA. V lost 3 bases, J lost 5 bases, and 8 bases stayed unmatched. CDR3 protein: CSVETRQGARDTQYF. The CDR3 DNA is TGCAGCGTTGAGACCCGACAGGGGGCAAGAGATACGCAGTATTTT.

This clonotype has at least ten counts. The chain recombines TRBV29-1 with TRBJ2-2; 11 bases agree with TRBD2. Per the germline V gene, CDR1 is SQVTM and CDR2 is ANQGSEA. The CDR3 loop spans 14 amino acids. The ends lost 7 bases at V and 5 bases at J; junction bases unmatched: 6. The chain's CDR3 is CSAERTSGTGELFF. The CDR3 bases are TGCAGCGCCGAACGGACTAGCGGGACCGGGGAGCTGTTTTTT.

This clonotype has a handful of counts. This chain connects TRBV7-2 to TRBJ2-5; 10 positions agree with TRBD2. V was pared by 4 bases and J by 5 bases, with 13 bases of the junction left unmatched. CDR1 is SGHTA and CDR2 is FQGNSA in the germline V gene. The CDR3 length is 17 residues. The CDR3 sequence is CASSSLKAGGPGETQYF. The CDR3 DNA is TGTGCCAGCAGCTCACTCAAAGCGGGAGGGCCGGGGGAGACCCAGTACTTC.

The sample holds many counts of this clonotype. The chain is built from TRBV2 and TRBJ1-1; D call uncertain. Germline loops: CDR1 SNHLY, CDR2 FYNNEI. This CDR3 has 12 residues. Trimming left V 9 bases short and J 1 base short, with 9 bases between. The CDR3, as DNA: TGTGCCAGAGAACACCCGAACACTGAAGCTTTCTTT. It is translated as CAREHPNTEAFF.

This clonotype has a handful of counts. This chain connects TRBV9 to TRBJ1-4; tentative D call: TRBD1 (6 bases). The ends were cut back, 1 base at V and 0 bases at J, with 10 bases in the middle. CDR3 size: 16 residues. The germline CDR1 and CDR2 sequences are SGDLS and YYNGEE. For the CDR3, the DNA is TGTGCCAGCAGCGTATCAGGGGTGGCAACTAATGAAAAACTGTTTTTT. Translating gives CASSVSGVATNEKLFF.

About this clonotype: Germline is not matched at one junction end, which may reflect a read error. This chain connects TRBV7-9 to TRBJ1-6, with a weak D call TRBD1 (5 bases). Germline CDR1 reads SEHNR; CDR2 reads FQNEAQ (reference sequence). CDR3 length: 16 amino acids. CDR3 coding DNA: TGTGCCAACAGCAATGATCAGGGAAGCGCTAATTCACCCCTCCACTTT. Encoded protein: CANSNDQGSANSPLHF.

V is TRBV14 and J is TRBJ1-1; TRBD1 matches 7 bases. The trim removed 0 bases at V and 2 bases at J, leaving 12 bases unmatched. Germline CDR1 and CDR2: SGHDN and FVKESK. This CDR3 has 18 amino acids. The CDR3 sequence is CASSQDNWGQRRNTEAFF. The CDR3 DNA reads TGTGCCAGCAGCCAAGATAATTGGGGACAGCGAAGAAACACTGAAGCTTTCTTT.

This clonotype has a count of ten or more. The rearrangement uses TRBV6-2 or TRBV6-3 and TRBJ1-3, with 7 bases lining up with TRBD1. J lost 0 bases, V lost 4 bases, and 12 bases had no gene match. This CDR3 is built from 18 residues. The V gene's germline CDR1 is MNHEY and CDR2 SVGEGT. The CDR3 here is CASSFEMTGRSSGNTIYF. CDR3 DNA: TGTGCCAGCAGTTTCGAAATGACAGGGAGAAGCTCTGGAAACACCATATATTTT.

This clonotype showed up just a few times. The V gene is TRBV29-1, the J gene TRBJ1-3; D call uncertain. This CDR3 spans 16 amino acids. Trimming pared 1 base from V and 2 bases from J, leaving 15 bases between. The V gene's germline CDR1 is SQVTM and CDR2 ANQGSEA. The CDR3 loop is CSVEGLGGSAGNTIYF. CDR3 coding DNA: TGCAGCGTTGAAGGTCTGGGAGGCTCGGCTGGAAACACCATATATTTT.

At least ten counts were recorded for this clonotype. This chain links TRBV27 with TRBJ2-3; 8 nucleotides align to TRBD1. After removal of 5 bases from V and 2 bases from J, the junction contained 6 bases not matched to a gene. Germline V gives CDR1 MNHEY, CDR2 SMNVEV (reference sequence). This CDR3 has 15 residues. CDR3 residues: CASSNRGSYTDTQYF. CDR3 DNA: TGTGCCAGCAGTAACAGGGGGTCGTACACAGATACGCAGTATTTT.

A few counts support this clonotype. This rearrangement joins TRBV29-1 to TRBJ2-5; D may match TRBD1 or TRBD2 (6 bases each). Trimming cost V 1 base and J 1 base, with 16 bases left between them. The V gene's germline CDR1 is SQVTM and CDR2 ANQGSEA. The CDR3 has 16 residues. CDR3 residues: CSVEGVMGGGQETQYF. CDR3 nucleotide sequence: TGCAGCGTTGAAGGGGTGATGGGGGGCGGCCAAGAGACCCAGTACTTC.

This chain joins TRBV19 and TRBJ2-2, with D possibly matching TRBD1 (6 bases). This CDR3 is built from 14 residues. CDR1 is LNHDA and CDR2 is SQIVND in the germline V gene (reference sequence). Trimming shortened V by 7 bases and J by 7 bases, and 16 bases separated the two germline ends. For the CDR3, the DNA is TGTGCCAGTAAGGAGTGGACAGCCTGCGGGGAGCTGTTTTTT. As protein: CASKEWTACGELFF.

This clonotype was seen at least ten times. The gene calls are TRBV12-3 or TRBV12-4 and TRBJ2-5, with TRBD2 as a possible D gene (6 bases). The CDR3 covers 16 residues. Between the trimmed V and J ends, which lost 5 bases and 4 bases, there was a span of 20 bases. The CDR3 nucleotides are TGTGCCAGCAGTCCCCTCCCCCGGGAGAGTCTAGAGACCCAGTACTTC. Its protein product is CASSPLPRESLETQYF.

This clonotype was detected a few times. The rearrangement joins TRBV11-2 to TRBJ2-1, with D uncertain. The CDR3 is 12 residues long. V gave up 2 bases and J gave up 8 bases, with 7 bases separating them. The germline V gene has CDR1 SGHAT and CDR2 FQNNGV. This chain's CDR3 is CASSLRLDEQFF. In DNA, the CDR3 is TGTGCCAGCAGCTTAAGATTGGATGAGCAGTTCTTC.

This chain uses TRBV20-1 with TRBJ2-3; no reliable D call. The CDR3 sequence is 13 residues long. Per germline, CDR1 DFQATT and CDR2 SNEGSKA (reference sequence). The V end lost 0 bases, the J end lost 5 bases, and 9 bases lay between the germline ends. In DNA, the CDR3 is TGCAGTGCTAGAGATACGGCAGTAGATACGCAGTATTTT. It yields the protein CSARDTAVDTQYF.

The chain carries TRBV19 and TRBJ1-5; TRBD1 matches 9 bases. Germline trimming cut 4 bases from V and 0 bases from J; bases unmatched to any gene: 16. This CDR3 has 20 amino acids. From germline, CDR1 is LNHDA and CDR2 SQIVND (reference sequence). The DNA for the CDR3 is TGTGCCAGTAGTACCGTATCGACAGGGGGGGGTTTTTATAGCAATCAGCCCCAGCATTTT. Translation gives CASSTVSTGGGFYSNQPQHF. Complete variable domain (other parts from reference TRBV19 and TRBJ1-5): DGGITQSPKYLFRKEGQNVTLSCEQNLNHDAMYWYRQDPGQGLRLIYYSQIVNDFQKGDIAEGYSVSREKKESFPLTVTSAQKNPTAFYLCASSTVSTGGGFYSNQPQHFGDGTRLSIL.

This clonotype was recorded at least ten times. The rearrangement joins TRBV28 to TRBJ1-5; D is ambiguous. The CDR3 is 16 residues long. V was pared by 2 bases and J by 0 bases, with 11 bases between. Germline V CDR1 and CDR2: MDHEN, SYDVKM. DNA for the CDR3: TGTGCCAGCAGTTTACCCCCGGGTCGTAGCAATCAGCCCCAGCATTTT. Amino acids: CASSLPPGRSNQPQHF.

This clonotype has at least ten counts. In DNA, the CDR3 is TGTGCCAGCAGTTTATTCCCACGACAGGGTGGCCCCCTCAGGTACAATGAGCAGTTCTTC. This codes for CASSLFPRQGGPLRYNEQFF. The chain recombines TRBV28 with TRBJ2-1; TRBD1 aligns across 7 bases. Germline lookup yields CDR1 MDHEN and CDR2 SYDVKM. The CDR3 consists of 20 residues. V gave up 1 base and J gave up 4 bases; unmatched junction bases: 19.

This clonotype appeared a few times. The V and J genes are TRBV10-3 and TRBJ2-7, with D tentatively TRBD1 (5 bases). Germline lookup yields CDR1 ENHRY and CDR2 SYGVKD. Trimming took off 8 bases at V and 0 bases at J, with 11 bases between the two ends. The CDR3 consists of 13 residues. The CDR3 DNA sequence: TGTGCCATCGCGACAGTTAGCTCCTACGAGCAGTACTTC. Its protein product is CAIATVSSYEQYF.

The sample holds a few counts of this clonotype. The V call is TRBV6-2 or TRBV6-3, the J call TRBJ1-5, with no clear D. CDR1 and CDR2 from the germline V gene are MNHEY and SVGEGT. V lost 4 bases and J lost 3, with 10 bases in between. CDR3 length equals 14 residues. This CDR3 reads CASSSSLFNQPQHF. The CDR3 DNA is TGTGCCAGCAGTTCAAGCCTATTCAATCAGCCCCAGCATTTT.

This clonotype was seen many times. This chain uses TRBV12-3 or TRBV12-4 with TRBJ2-1, with TRBD2 identical over 9 bases. The V gene end was trimmed by 3 bases and the J gene end by 7 bases; junction bases not matched to a gene: 7. This CDR3 spans 15 amino acids. CDR3 nucleotide sequence: TGTGCCAGCAGTTTTTTGGCGGGAGGGAGTAATGAGCAGTTCTTC. Encoded protein: CASSFLAGGSNEQFF.

This clonotype has ten or more counts. The chain combines TRBV9 with TRBJ2-3; 7 nucleotides align to TRBD2. The CDR3 consists of 16 residues. Trimming cost V 0 bases and J 5 bases; bases outside gene matches: 9. Germline CDR1 reads SGDLS; CDR2 reads YYNGEE. The CDR3 region is CASSVDPGTTKDTQYF. The DNA for the CDR3 is TGTGCCAGCAGCGTAGATCCCGGGACTACGAAAGATACGCAGTATTTT.

There are many counts of this clonotype. The chain carries TRBV29-1 and TRBJ1-6; 9 bases are shared with TRBD1. With 4 bases clipped from V and 8 bases from J, the junction kept 3 bases outside the gene matches. Germline lookup yields CDR1 SQVTM and CDR2 ANQGSEA. This CDR3 has 13 residues. The chain's CDR3 is CSVGTGADSPLHF. The CDR3 DNA sequence: TGCAGCGTTGGGACAGGGGCTGATTCACCCCTCCACTTT.

This clonotype turned up a few times. This rearrangement joins TRBV6-1 to TRBJ1-3; TRBD1 matches 7 bases. J was trimmed by 7 bases and V by 1 base; bases with no gene match: 7. The germline CDR1 and CDR2 sequences are MNHNS and SASEGT. This CDR3 contains 15 residues. The CDR3 here is CASSEGGQAINTIYF. In nucleotides, the CDR3 is TGTGCCAGCAGTGAAGGTGGACAGGCTATCAACACCATATATTTT.

V is TRBV20-1 and J is TRBJ2-3; D remains ambiguous. The CDR3 runs 15 residues. CDR1 and CDR2 (germline): DFQATT, SNEGSKA (reference sequence). With 1 base removed from V and 6 bases from J, the gap between germline ends came to 17 bases. CDR3 sequence (DNA): TGCAGTGCTAGAGCCCCTGAGCAAGCCCCGGATACGCAGTATTTT. Its translation is CSARAPEQAPDTQYF.